This T cell receptor (beta chain) was retrieved from a study of cytomegalovirus exposure and HLA in healthy donors. Whole-study findings and limits: In a later analysis, TCR beta V- and J-gene trimming showed a link to a missense DCLRE1C variant. According to the study, about 180 TCR beta chains were cytomegalovirus-associated. What TCR beta sequences reportedly achieved was accurate prediction of HLA-A and HLA-B alleles in most subjects. Immune exposure information comprised only CMV serostatus.

With regard to this clone: Its specificity is unknown.

PCR primers comprised 60 Vbeta and 13 Jbeta primers. Some clones are missing from TCRdb's copy, which holds only in-frame ones; the method was immunoSEQ multiplex PCR. The sample holds approximately 170,000 clones, around 80% seen once. The sample taken for sequencing was PBMCs. This clonotype was sampled from a woman aged 45 to 65 in good health and CMV-seropositive.

The CDR3 DNA reads TGTGCCAGCAGCCTTACCCGGGACACCAACTATGGCTACACCTTC. Translating gives CASSLTRDTNYGYTF. This chain connects TRBV4-2 to TRBJ1-2; D possibly corresponds to TRBD1 (6 bases). V shed 4 bases and J shed 2 bases, with 14 bases lying between them. The germline CDR1 and CDR2 sequences are LGHNA and YNFKEQ. The CDR3 totals 15 residues.